The TCR beta chain under discussion was sequenced for a study of blood T cells in healthy people across ages (dated by TCRdb to between 2015 and 2017). At the level of the whole study: Template switching captured roughly one uniquely barcoded TCR beta cDNA molecule per two T cells in model experiments. To track age-related changes in TCR beta repertoire diversity, the study relied on deep sequencing normalized with unique cDNA molecular identifiers. The donors were split into four age groups: young (average about 15 years), middle-aged (around 37), aged (about 62) and long-lived (roughly 88). To avoid experimental bias, donors of different ages were randomly spread across the sequencing lanes. Two additional independent replicas of 1 million unique cDNA reads from the same blood draw were analyzed for two donors (one aged 18 to 30 and one aged 80 or older).

Overall study outcomes, separate from this receptor: As age increased, observed TCR beta diversity per million T cells dropped in a roughly linear way, and a significant reduction was already evident by age 40. There was a strong correlation between observed TCR beta diversity and the percentage of naive T cells measured by flow cytometry. Compared with the aged group, more naive CD4+ T cells, fewer expanded clones and increased TCR diversity were shown by the long-lived group, suggesting age selection. Bulk unsorted PBMC profiling prevented conclusive comparison of naive and antigen-experienced compartments. Total diversity estimates from one million sequenced T cells were considered lower bounds and underestimates. Because the CMV infection status of the donors was unknown, age-related changes in expanded clonotypes may potentially have been confounded.

Library generation was performed with 5' RACE. The listed sequencing device is Illumina HiSeq 2500. A second PCR of roughly 6 to 11 cycles was performed with a sample-barcoded 5' primer and a J-beta primer mix. A template-switch 5' adaptor carrying 12 random nucleotides introduced a unique molecular identifier onto each TCR beta cDNA molecule. Each sample yielded at least 3 million CDR3-containing paired-end reads. The Mint cDNA synthesis kit, primed by a TRBC-specific oligonucleotide, was used to synthesize first-strand cDNA from all RNA. All cDNA was treated with uracil-DNA glycosylase and then went through a first 18-cycle PCR with the universal primers M1SS and BC2_uni_R. Concerning the study's data processing: Each sample was normalized by randomly selecting 1 million high-quality reads, each carrying a distinct molecular identifier. Reads sharing molecular identifiers were discarded rather than binned into consensus sequences. MiTCR, run with a Q25 quality threshold and the strictest error-elimination algorithm, handled CDR3 identification, clonotype clustering and error correction. A nonparametric unseen species model using Euler transformation provided a lower-bound estimate of total TCR beta diversity. In TCRdb, the public reads were trimmed at Q25 with fastp and aligned with MiXCR, with productive beta chains retained. Rows matching on CDR3 protein sequence are summarized as one entry with the most common DNA and genes. The V and J calls and clone size are TCRdb's, not the authors'. This sample gives 1.5 million to 2 million distinct CDR3 sequences in total; approximately 32% of them show up just once. Approximately 10% of the sample goes to the ten largest clones.

The donors were some 36 Caucasian individuals from Russia, aged about 6 to 100 years, who were systemically healthy. About 10 milliliters of peripheral blood were drawn from each donor into EDTA-treated Vacutainer tubes. Ficoll-Paque density-gradient centrifugation was used to isolate PBMCs, with at least 6.5 million per sample. Trizol reagent was used to extract total RNA from the PBMCs, yielding at least 5 micrograms per sample. Naive CD45RAhigh/CD27high T cell percentages were measured by flow cytometry on a PBMC aliquot from every donor. This clonotype was seen only a few times. Its antigen is still unknown. No clone much larger than this one lies a single base away; base qualities are absent. Taken from cysteine to phenylalanine, the CDR3 has 13 residues. CDR3 DNA is the only sequence kept; it has 39 bases, read in frame from the first base. CDR1 and CDR2 are drawn from the germline V gene (reference sequence): DFQATT, SNEGSKA.

Input material: blood. The source is a woman in her twenties or thirties in good health. Rearrangement joined TRBV20-1 to TRBJ2-4, and TRBD2 aligns with 10 junction nucleotides. The better agreement between TRBJ2-5 and the DNA end casts doubt on the J call. CDR3 sequence: CSGQREGTGTQYF. The nucleotide sequence reads as follows: TGCAGTGGCCAGCGGGAGGGAACAGGGACCCAGTACTTC.